The sample holds a few counts of the clone carrying this TCR beta chain. The germline V and J ends were trimmed by 2 bases and 2 bases, with 6 bases remaining between them. The CDR3 is 13 amino acids. Germline CDR1 and CDR2: MNHEY and SVGEGT. This specimen belongs to a study of molecular identifiers for immune sequencing clone quantification. Looking at the study overall: RNA from roughly 21,000 or 96,000 naive CD8 cells was split five ways in replicates, with four sequenced.

Based on a CD8+CD4-CCR7+CD45RA+ profile, naive CD8 T cells were sorted. Each CDR3 protein is one row after TCRdb ran MiXCR on the PCR reads. The repertoire holds approximately 680,000 distinct CDR3 sequences, about 25% seen once, with about 0.81% in the top ten. The chain joins TRBV6-2 or TRBV6-3 to TRBJ1-2; D is uncertain. Sequenced input: naive CD8+ T cells from blood, with Jurkat cell RNA spiked in. Subset noted: FACS-sorted CD8+CD4-CCR7+CD45RA+ naive T cells. The TCR was taken from a human donor in good health. Some libraries in this study had Jurkat cell RNA spiked in. The CDR3 nucleotides read TGTGCCAGCAGTTACCTCAGGAACTATGGCTACACCTTC. Its translation: CASSYLRNYGYTF.